Below are 19 T cell receptor beta chains sequenced from a single sample in a study of radiotherapy plus CTLA-4 blockade in lung cancer (dated by TCRdb to between 2017 and 2018). Libraries were built with the immunoSEQ multiplex PCR assay. The table comes from immuneACCESS by way of TCRdb, which keeps in-frame sequences with V and J called. Part of the clones is missing from these tables; in studies checked, under half for an unresolved V gene and the rest for unknown reasons. This sample gives more than 40,000 clones in total; around 76% of them show up just once. 11% of the sample lies in the top ten. Sequencing was performed on peripheral blood, taken from a patient treated with radiotherapy plus ipilimumab. The receptor source for this set is a human donor with non-small cell lung cancer who had stable disease on radiotherapy plus ipilimumab.

This clone was seen just once. The chain employs TRBV27 and TRBJ2-4, with D perhaps being TRBD1 or TRBD2 (5 bases each). The CDR3 runs to 14 residues. V lost 8 bases to trimming and J lost 4 bases, with 15 bases between them. The germline CDR1 and CDR2 sequences are MNHEY and SMNVEV (reference sequence). The CDR3 sequence is CASWGRDAKNIQYF. Here the CDR3 DNA reads TGTGCCAGCTGGGGACGGGACGCAAAAAACATTCAGTACTTC.

The chain employs TRBV7-8 and TRBJ1-5; TRBD1 might be the D (6 bases). In germline, CDR1 is SGHVS, CDR2 FQNEAQ. V gave up 5 bases and J gave up 7 bases, with 12 bases separating them. This CDR3 has 13 residues. This CDR3 is CASSATGGQPQHF. The CDR3 bases are TGTGCCAGCAGCGCGACAGGTGGGCAGCCCCAGCATTTT. Filled out from reference TRBV7-8 and TRBJ1-5, the complete variable domain reads GAGVSQSPRYKVAKRGQDVALRCDPISGHVSLFWYQQALGQGPEFLTYFQNEAQLDKSGLPSDRFFAERPEGSVSTLKIQRTQQEDSAVYLCASSATGGQPQHFGDGTRLSIL.

This clone has just a few counts. The chain carries TRBV4-1 and TRBJ1-4; 10 positions match TRBD1. The CDR3 runs to 15 residues. CDR1 is MGHRA, CDR2 YSYEKL, per germline. V trimming: 2 bases; J trimming: 6 bases; junction bases outside the gene matches: 3. The CDR3 loop reads CASSQTGTGDEKLFF. CDR3 nucleotides: TGCGCCAGCAGCCAAACCGGGACAGGGGATGAAAAACTGTTTTTT.

This clone was seen once. The chain joins TRBV6-1 to TRBJ2-2, with TRBD2 identical over 12 bases. The CDR3 loop spans 15 amino acids. The ends lost 7 bases at V and 3 bases at J; junction bases unmatched: 3. CDR1 is MNHNS, CDR2 SASEGT, per germline. The CDR3 DNA sequence: TGTGCCAGCACTAGCGGGGGGGCGGACACCGGGGAGCTGTTTTTT. This sequence encodes CASTSGGADTGELFF.

V usage is TRBV5-4 and J usage is TRBJ2-2, with TRBD1 matching 10 bases. The CDR3 has 16 residues. The trim removed 4 bases at V and 5 bases at J, leaving 8 bases unmatched. Germline CDR1 reads SGHNT; CDR2 reads YYREEE (reference sequence). CDR3 DNA: TGTGCCAGCAGCGAGGGACAGGGGAGGTTGACCGGGGAGCTGTTTTTT. Translated, it gives CASSEGQGRLTGELFF.

V is TRBV10-2 and J is TRBJ1-5; no clear D. V lost 6 bases and J lost 1, with 10 bases in between. CDR1 is WSHSY, CDR2 SAAADI, per germline. The CDR3 loop spans 14 amino acids. The DNA for the CDR3 is TGCGCCAGCAGCGACCTTGGGAGCAATCAGCCCCAGCATTTT. Translated, it gives CASSDLGSNQPQHF.

The chain has TRBV11-2 and TRBJ2-7; the D gene is possibly TRBD2 (5 bases). The V gene lost 6 bases and the J gene lost 4 bases, with 13 bases spanning the gap. CDR3 length: 13 amino acids. Germline CDR1 reads SGHAT; CDR2 reads FQNNGV. This chain's CDR3 is CASRPGEFYEQYV. The CDR3, as DNA: TGTGCCAGCAGACCTGGGGAGTTTTACGAGCAGTACGTC.

The J gene is TRBJ1-6, the V gene TRBV25-1; D unclear. The CDR3 sequence is 18 residues long. The germline V gene encodes CDR1 MGHDK and CDR2 SYGVNS. Trimming left V 0 bases short and J 3 bases short, with 15 bases between. The CDR3 sequence is CASSEYSRGGNYNSPLHF. The DNA for the CDR3 is TGTGCCAGCAGTGAATACAGCAGAGGAGGTAACTATAATTCACCCCTCCACTTT.

The rearrangement uses TRBV5-6 and TRBJ2-7; 7 positions agree with TRBD2. CDR3 length equals 17 residues. In germline, CDR1 is SGHDT, CDR2 YYEEEE. Trimming took 1 base from V and 0 from J; bases not matched to a gene: 10. In nucleotides, the CDR3 is TGTGCCAGCAGCTTGCGTCCTAGCGGCGATAGCTCCTACGAGCAGTACTTC. Its protein is CASSLRPSGDSSYEQYF.

The chain is built from TRBV6-1 and TRBJ1-5; 7 nucleotides align to TRBD1. V lost 7 bases to trimming and J lost 2 bases; unmatched junction nucleotides: 5. The CDR3 contains 14 residues. Germline CDR1 MNHNS, CDR2 SASEGT. The CDR3 DNA reads as TGTGCCAGCAATATAGACAGGGGCAATCAGCCCCAGCATTTT. Its protein product is CASNIDRGNQPQHF.

The rearrangement links TRBV6-5 to TRBJ1-5, with TRBD1 matching over 10 bases. This CDR3 is built from 15 residues. CDR1 MNHEY and CDR2 SVGAGI come from the germline V gene. After removal of 5 bases from V and 6 bases from J, the junction contained 7 bases not matched to a gene. CDR3 region: CASSPGTGARQPQHF. The CDR3 nucleotides are TGTGCCAGCAGTCCCGGGACAGGGGCGCGTCAGCCCCAGCATTTT.

This chain joins TRBV6-1 and TRBJ2-3; 7 nucleotides agree with TRBD2. The CDR3 runs 16 residues. J gave up 0 bases and V 1 base, and 4 bases lay outside the gene matches. Germline CDR1 is MNHNS and CDR2 is SASEGT. The CDR3 is CASSEDLGGSTDTQYF. CDR3 DNA: TGTGCCAGCAGTGAAGATCTGGGGGGGAGCACAGATACGCAGTATTTT.

This chain links TRBV4-1 with TRBJ2-7, with D maybe TRBD1 (6 bases). V was clipped by 1 base and J by 4 bases, with 14 bases between them. Germline assignment: CDR1 MGHRA and CDR2 YSYEKL. The CDR3 extends over 15 amino acids. DNA of the CDR3: TGCGCCAGCAGCCAAGCGCTGCAGGGGAAATACGAGCAGTACGTC. This sequence encodes CASSQALQGKYEQYV.

This clone was detected only a few times. The gene calls are TRBV4-3 and TRBJ1-6; D is unclear. This CDR3 has 15 amino acids. Trimming removed 4 bases from V and 8 bases from J, with 15 bases in between. Germline assignment: CDR1 LGHNA and CDR2 YSLEER. In DNA, the CDR3 is TGCGCCAGCAGCCGCTGGACTGGCGGTGATTCACCCCTCCACTTT. Protein sequence: CASSRWTGGDSPLHF.

V and J are TRBV5-8 and TRBJ2-3; no clear D gene. Germline values: CDR1 SGHTS, CDR2 YDEGEE. With 9 bases removed from V and 2 bases from J, the gap between germline ends came to 13 bases. This CDR3 is 13 amino acids long. CDR3 nucleotides: TGTGCCACCAGGTTATCGGTCACAGATACGCAGTATTTT. Residues: CATRLSVTDTQYF.

V is TRBV29-1 and J is TRBJ1-1; D is unclear. Germline assignment: CDR1 SQVTM and CDR2 ANQGSEA. V was shortened by 3 bases and J by 6 bases, with 8 bases between the two germline ends. CDR3 length: 11 residues. CDR3 sequence: CSVEILPEAFF. The CDR3 nucleotides are TGCAGCGTTGAGATATTACCTGAAGCTTTCTTT.

This chain uses TRBV28 with TRBJ2-5; D not certain. The germline V gene has CDR1 MDHEN and CDR2 SYDVKM. The CDR3 totals 13 residues. Trimming shortened V by 1 base and J by 9 bases, and 12 bases separated the two germline ends. The DNA of the CDR3 is TGTGCCAGCAGTTTATTGTCTATCCCGGCCCAGTACTTC. It codes for CASSLLSIPAQYF.

The chain joins TRBV19 to TRBJ1-6; weak D call: TRBD1 (6 bases). The CDR3 extends over 15 amino acids. In germline, CDR1 is LNHDA, CDR2 SQIVND (reference sequence). The V gene lost 6 bases and the J gene lost 8 bases, with 17 bases spanning the gap. CDR3 nucleotide sequence: TGTGCCAGTAGAAGGGCTGGGGGCCAGGATTCACCCCTCCACTTT. This sequence encodes CASRRAGGQDSPLHF.

This clone was counted between two and nine times. This rearrangement joins TRBV13 to TRBJ2-1; 8 bases line up with TRBD2. V gave up 5 bases and J gave up 0 bases; unmatched junction bases: 3. The CDR3 is 15 amino acids. The germline gives CDR1 PRHDT, CDR2 FYEKMQ (reference sequence). The CDR3 coding sequence is TGTGCCAGCAGCGTCAGCGGGAGCTCCTACAATGAGCAGTTCTTC. It encodes CASSVSGSSYNEQFF. Full variable domain (rest looked up from reference TRBV13 and TRBJ2-1): AAGVIQSPRHLIKEKRETATLKCYPIPRHDTVYWYQQGPGQDPQFLISFYEKMQSDKGSIPDRFSAQQFSDYHSELNMSSLELGDSALYFCASSVSGSSYNEQFFGPGTRLTVL.